This T cell receptor beta chain was sequenced during a study of T cell clonality in common variable immunodeficiency. Sequencing input was equivalent genomic DNA from CVID and controls. The repertoire was sequenced with immunoSEQ multiplex PCR; TCRdb's copy has only in-frame clones and lacks some. The profile covers some 52,000 clones, none occurring a single time. The trim removed 2 bases at V and 3 bases at J, leaving 11 bases unmatched. The germline V gene encodes CDR1 MGHRA and CDR2 YSYEKL. The CDR3 is 17 residues long. Patients and controls were mostly of Caucasian heritage. Each donor provided roughly 4.5 to 8 ml of heparinized whole blood. This clone occurred many times. Read sequence stops 3 residues before the CDR3 end, and the germline J gene provides the missing end.

The V and J genes are TRBV4-1 and TRBJ2-3, with TRBD1 matching 7 bases. The receptor comes from a person aged 18 to 70 in good health. The sequencing input was peripheral blood mononuclear cells. CDR3 region: CASSQLYYRGKTDTQYF. Partial CDR3 DNA: TGCGCCAGCAGCCAACTTTATTACAGGGGTAAGACAGATACG.